The 14 T cell receptor beta chains reported below all come from one sample, sequenced in a study of patients and donors after allogeneic stem cell transplantation. TCRdb recomputed calls from the RT-PCR reads with MiXCR, one row per CDR3 protein. The profile covers about 87,000 distinct CDR3 sequences, with approximately 5.2% appearing a single time and 2.6% taken by the ten largest. The sequencing input was blood, either unsorted or a sorted T cell fraction (not recorded which). The receptors derive from a human donor who was either an allogeneic HSCT recipient or a stem cell or donor lymphocyte infusion donor (not recorded which). It is not recorded whose cells these are; they may come from a transplant donor.

The rearrangement uses TRBV5-5 and TRBJ1-1; the D is unclear. With 8 bases removed from V and 1 base from J, the gap between germline ends came to 9 bases. The CDR3 has 12 amino acids. The germline V gene has CDR1 SGHKS and CDR2 YYEKEE (reference sequence). For the CDR3, the DNA is TGTGCCAGTGAAGGCCGGAACACTGAAGCTTTCTTT. It translates to CASEGRNTEAFF.

The rearrangement uses TRBV6-1 and TRBJ2-3, with a tentative D call TRBD2 (6 bases). The CDR3 length is 15 residues. V shed 1 base and J shed 4 bases, with 12 bases lying between them. Germline assignment: CDR1 MNHNS and CDR2 SASEGT. CDR3 sequence: CASSEVGGRADTQYF. In DNA form, the CDR3 reads TGTGCCAGCAGTGAAGTGGGAGGTCGAGCAGATACGCAGTATTTT.

There are many counts of this clonotype. The chain is built from TRBV28 and TRBJ2-5; D is tentatively TRBD1 or TRBD2 (5 bases each). The CDR3 is 13 residues long. Germline CDR1 and CDR2: MDHEN and SYDVKM. V lost 8 bases and J 1 base, leaving 11 bases between the germline ends. Here the CDR3 reads CASRGAIQETQYF. CDR3 nucleotide sequence: TGTGCCAGCCGAGGGGCTATCCAAGAGACCCAGTACTTC.

This chain uses TRBV3-1 with TRBJ1-1, with a weak D call TRBD1 (5 bases). The CDR3 spans 14 residues. With 4 bases removed from V and 6 bases from J, the gap between germline ends came to 15 bases. The germline V gene encodes CDR1 LGHDT and CDR2 YNNKEL (reference sequence). This chain's CDR3 is CASSRGTDVAEAFF. CDR3 bases: TGTGCCAGCAGCCGTGGGACCGATGTGGCTGAAGCTTTCTTT.

In this sample, this clonotype turned up many times. The chain recombines TRBV11-2 with TRBJ2-3; 10 bases map to TRBD2. V shed 5 bases and J 13 bases; nucleotides not matched to a gene: 9. Germline CDR1 SGHAT, CDR2 FQNNGV. This CDR3 contains 13 residues. The CDR3 spells CASSPEGLAGEYF. For the CDR3, the DNA is TGTGCCAGCAGCCCGGAGGGGCTAGCGGGAGAGTATTTT.

This clonotype appeared many times. This chain uses TRBV7-9 with TRBJ2-3; the D gene could be TRBD1 or TRBD2 (5 bases each). V lost 4 bases to trimming and J lost 4 bases, with 12 bases between them. This CDR3 region has 14 residues. Germline CDR1 SEHNR, CDR2 FQNEAQ (reference sequence). CDR3 region: CASSSLGRSDTQYF. The CDR3 region has the DNA TGTGCCAGCAGCTCTCTGGGACGTTCAGATACGCAGTATTTT.

This clonotype showed up many times. V gene TRBV11-2 combines with J gene TRBJ1-3, with unresolved D. V lost 2 bases and J lost 0, with 8 bases in between. The germline CDR1 and CDR2 sequences are SGHAT and FQNNGV. The CDR3 has 15 residues. The CDR3, as DNA: TGTGCCAGCAGCTTAATGTCTGCCTCTGGAAACACCATATATTTT. Protein product: CASSLMSASGNTIYF. The whole variable domain, filled in from reference TRBV11-2 and TRBJ1-3, reads EAGVAQSPRYKIIEKRQSVAFWCNPISGHATLYWYQQILGQGPKLLIQFQNNGVVDDSQLPKDRFSAERLKGVDSTLKIQPAKLEDSAVYLCASSLMSASGNTIYFGEGSWLTVV.

This clonotype was found many times. The chain employs TRBV12-5 and TRBJ1-5; no clear D gene. The V gene's germline CDR1 is LGHNT and CDR2 FRNRAP. The CDR3 covers 13 residues. V lost 3 bases and J 1 base, leaving 4 bases between the germline ends. CDR3 nucleotides: TGTGCTAGTGGTTTCCGGAGCAATCAGCCCCAGCATTTT. Translated, it gives CASGFRSNQPQHF.

The chain joins TRBV11-2 to TRBJ2-7, with 9 nucleotides matching TRBD2. V shed 2 bases, J shed 0 bases, and the junction held 11 bases outside the gene matches. Germline assignment: CDR1 SGHAT and CDR2 FQNNGV. The CDR3 extends over 18 amino acids. The CDR3 region has the DNA TGTGCCAGCAGCTTAAGTGTTAGCGGGGGTAGGAGCTCCTACGAGCAGTACTTC. It yields the protein CASSLSVSGGRSSYEQYF.

This clonotype was counted ten times or more. V usage is TRBV27 and J usage is TRBJ2-4; D is perhaps TRBD2 (6 bases). CDR1 is MNHEY and CDR2 is SMNVEV in the germline V gene (reference sequence). V was shortened by 3 bases and J by 1 base, with 7 bases between the two germline ends. The CDR3 totals 14 residues. CDR3 sequence reads: CASSFSGAKNIQYF. In nucleotides, the CDR3 is TGTGCCAGCAGTTTCAGCGGGGCCAAAAACATTCAGTACTTC.

This clonotype was recorded a few times. V is TRBV7-9 and J is TRBJ2-5; tentative D call: TRBD2 (6 bases). Germline V gene data show CDR1 as SEHNR and CDR2 as FQNEAQ (reference sequence). Between the trimmed V and J ends, which lost 8 bases and 5 bases, there was a span of 12 bases. The length of the CDR3 is 12 residues. The CDR3 region has the DNA TGTGCCAGCGACCGGAGGGAGGAGACCCAGTACTTC. Residues: CASDRREETQYF.

This clonotype was seen repeatedly, ten times or more. The chain is built from TRBV5-6 and TRBJ1-1; D is perhaps TRBD1 (5 bases). This CDR3 spans 11 amino acids. Trimming took off 3 bases at V and 7 bases at J, with 7 bases between the two ends. Germline assignment: CDR1 SGHDT and CDR2 YYEEEE. The CDR3 is CASSWGGEAFF. The CDR3 bases are TGTGCCAGCAGCTGGGGCGGTGAAGCTTTCTTT.

This clonotype was counted many times. The chain links TRBV20-1 to TRBJ1-5; D remains unclear. CDR3 length: 15 amino acids. Between the trimmed V and J ends, which lost 0 bases and 2 bases, there was a span of 11 bases. Germline assignment: CDR1 DFQATT and CDR2 SNEGSKA (reference sequence). The CDR3 protein is CSARDPMDGNQPQHF. In nucleotides, the CDR3 is TGCAGTGCTAGAGATCCGATGGATGGCAATCAGCCCCAGCATTTT.

This clonotype was seen ten or more times. V gene TRBV9 combines with J gene TRBJ2-3, with a weak D call TRBD2 (5 bases). The germline V gene encodes CDR1 SGDLS and CDR2 YYNGEE. Trimming shortened V by 4 bases and J by 2 bases, and 11 bases separated the two germline ends. The CDR3 consists of 14 residues. The DNA of the CDR3 is TGTGCCAGCAGCCCAAGCGGTCTCACAGATACGCAGTATTTT. Encoded protein: CASSPSGLTDTQYF.